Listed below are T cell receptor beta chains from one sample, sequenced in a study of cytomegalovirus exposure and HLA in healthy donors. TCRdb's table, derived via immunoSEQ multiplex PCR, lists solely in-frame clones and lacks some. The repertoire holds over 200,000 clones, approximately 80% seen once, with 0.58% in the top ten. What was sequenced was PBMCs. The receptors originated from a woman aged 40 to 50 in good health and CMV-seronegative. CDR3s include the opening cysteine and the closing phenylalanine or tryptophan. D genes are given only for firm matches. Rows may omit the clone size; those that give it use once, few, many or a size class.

cdr3_aa: CASSLDGGNYEQYF; cdr3_nt: TGTGCCAGCAGCTTGGATGGCGGGAACTACGAGCAGTACTTC; j_call: TRBJ2-7; v_call: TRBV5-5; clone_size: -; d_call: -
cdr3_aa: CASSQGSQRSSYNEQFF; cdr3_nt: TGTGCCAGCAGCCAAGGTAGCCAGAGGAGCTCCTACAATGAGCAGTTCTTC; j_call: TRBJ2-1; v_call: TRBV4-2; clone_size: -; d_call: -
cdr3_aa: CASSLEVGQVAEQYF; cdr3_nt: TGTGCCAGCAGCTTAGAGGTGGGACAGGTCGCCGAGCAGTACTTC; j_call: TRBJ2-7; v_call: TRBV11-3; clone_size: -; d_call: TRBD1
cdr3_aa: CSVETEGGSTEAFF; cdr3_nt: TGCAGCGTTGAAACTGAGGGCGGTAGCACTGAAGCTTTCTTT; j_call: TRBJ1-1; v_call: TRBV29-1; clone_size: -; d_call: -
cdr3_aa: CASSSKAPSSYEQYF; cdr3_nt: TGTGCCAGCAGTTCAAAAGCGCCGAGCTCCTACGAGCAGTACTTC; j_call: TRBJ2-7; v_call: TRBV11-3; clone_size: -; d_call: -
cdr3_aa: CASSAGLNTEAFF; cdr3_nt: TGCGCCAGCAGTGCAGGGTTGAACACTGAAGCTTTCTTT; j_call: TRBJ1-1; v_call: TRBV5-1; clone_size: few; d_call: -
cdr3_aa: CASSLVGGPNTEAFF; cdr3_nt: TGTGCCAGCAGCTTGGTTGGGGGCCCGAACACTGAAGCTTTCTTT; j_call: TRBJ1-1; v_call: TRBV5-6; clone_size: -; d_call: -
cdr3_aa: CASSLEGQGRHEQYF; cdr3_nt: TGCGCCAGCAGCCTGGAAGGGCAGGGGCGCCACGAGCAGTACTTC; j_call: TRBJ2-7; v_call: TRBV5-1; clone_size: -; d_call: -
cdr3_aa: CASSVTGSLGDNEQFF; cdr3_nt: TGTGCCAGCAGCGTCACAGGGTCCCTGGGGGATAATGAGCAGTTCTTC; j_call: TRBJ2-1; v_call: TRBV9; clone_size: -; d_call: -
cdr3_aa: CASRERQGYNEQFF; cdr3_nt: TGTGCCAGCAGGGAACGACAGGGTTACAATGAGCAGTTCTTC; j_call: TRBJ2-1; v_call: TRBV6-1; clone_size: -; d_call: TRBD1
cdr3_aa: CASSSPGARRRSPLHF; cdr3_nt: TGTGCCAGCAGTTCCCCAGGGGCGCGGCGTCGGTCACCCCTCCACTTT; j_call: TRBJ1-6; v_call: TRBV28; clone_size: -; d_call: -
cdr3_aa: CSSNRVGVDHTEAFF; cdr3_nt: TGTTCCAGCAACAGGGTAGGGGTGGATCACACTGAAGCTTTCTTT; j_call: TRBJ1-1; v_call: TRBV7-9; clone_size: -; d_call: -
cdr3_aa: CASKLLTGGIYNEQFF; cdr3_nt: TGTGCCAGCAAACTCTTGACAGGGGGCATTTACAATGAGCAGTTCTTC; j_call: TRBJ2-1; v_call: TRBV2; clone_size: -; d_call: TRBD1
cdr3_aa: CASSIDRRGAPPYNEQFF; cdr3_nt: TGTGCCAGTAGTATAGATCGTCGGGGGGCCCCTCCCTACAATGAGCAGTTCTTC; j_call: TRBJ2-1; v_call: TRBV19; clone_size: once; d_call: -
cdr3_aa: CASSWRQGDYGYTF; cdr3_nt: TGTGCCAGCAGTTGGCGGCAGGGGGACTATGGCTACACCTTC; j_call: TRBJ1-2; v_call: TRBV6-6; clone_size: -; d_call: TRBD1
cdr3_aa: CAWSPQVNTEAFF; cdr3_nt: TGTGCCTGGAGTCCCCAGGTGAACACTGAAGCTTTCTTT; j_call: TRBJ1-1; v_call: TRBV30; clone_size: -; d_call: -
cdr3_aa: CASSPETSGVYEQFF; cdr3_nt: TGTGCCAGCTCACCAGAAACTAGCGGGGTCTATGAGCAGTTCTTC; j_call: TRBJ2-1; v_call: TRBV18; clone_size: -; d_call: TRBD2
cdr3_aa: CASSLISRDRKFF; cdr3_nt: TGTGCCAGCAGCTTAATTTCAAGGGACAGGAAGTTCTTC; j_call: TRBJ2-1; v_call: TRBV11-2; clone_size: once; d_call: TRBD1
cdr3_aa: CASSLWTVNSPLHF; cdr3_nt: TGTGCCAGCAGTTTGTGGACAGTTAATTCACCCCTCCACTTT; j_call: TRBJ1-6; v_call: TRBV27; clone_size: once; d_call: -
cdr3_aa: CASSLYRNNSPLHF; cdr3_nt: TGTGCCAGCAGTTTATACAGGAATAATTCACCCCTCCACTTT; j_call: TRBJ1-6; v_call: TRBV27; clone_size: -; d_call: -
cdr3_aa: CASSARQGANEKLFF; cdr3_nt: TGTGCCAGCAGCGCGCGACAGGGGGCAAATGAAAAACTGTTTTTT; j_call: TRBJ1-4; v_call: TRBV9; clone_size: -; d_call: TRBD1
cdr3_aa: CASRRTGSSEAFF; cdr3_nt: TGTGCCAGCAGGAGGACAGGTTCCTCCGAAGCTTTCTTT; j_call: TRBJ1-1; v_call: TRBV11-2; clone_size: once; d_call: TRBD1
cdr3_aa: CASSLAGGGQPQHF; cdr3_nt: TGTGCCAGCAGCTTGGCCGGGGGAGGTCAGCCCCAGCATTTT; j_call: TRBJ1-5; v_call: TRBV5-4; clone_size: -; d_call: -
cdr3_aa: CASSSGTDYGYTF; cdr3_nt: TGTGCCAGCAGCTCCGGGACAGACTATGGCTACACCTTC; j_call: TRBJ1-2; v_call: TRBV7-3; clone_size: -; d_call: TRBD1
cdr3_aa: CASSLGPGKGYEQYF; cdr3_nt: TGCGCCAGCAGCTTGGGACCGGGTAAGGGGTACGAGCAGTACTTC; j_call: TRBJ2-7; v_call: TRBV5-1; clone_size: -; d_call: -
cdr3_aa: CASSPRGGGELFF; cdr3_nt: TGTGCCAGCAGCCCGAGGGGGGGCGGGGAGCTGTTTTTT; j_call: TRBJ2-2; v_call: TRBV5-6; clone_size: -; d_call: -
cdr3_aa: CASSLGLAGGREQYF; cdr3_nt: TGCGCCAGCAGCTTGGGGCTAGCGGGGGGGCGTGAGCAGTACTTC; j_call: TRBJ2-7; v_call: TRBV5-1; clone_size: once; d_call: TRBD2
cdr3_aa: CASSVGQNTEAFF; cdr3_nt: TGTGCCAGCAGCGTGGGACAGAACACTGAAGCTTTCTTT; j_call: TRBJ1-1; v_call: TRBV7-6; clone_size: -; d_call: -